Each of the 25 T cell receptor beta chains below was sequenced from the same sample in a study of regulatory T cells in long-lasting Graves disease. Described time point: newly diagnosed GD, antithyroid drugs for less than 3 months. Extracted PBMC RNA gave rise to the TCR library. Construction of TCR beta libraries relied on iRepertoire HTBI primers and on Arm-PCR targeting CDR3 regions. MiXCR, applied by TCRdb to the multiplex PCR reads, yields one record per CDR3 protein. This sample yields 510,000 or so distinct CDR3 sequences, of which 9.5% to 15% are seen a single time; around 9.3% belongs to the top ten. The same data also contributed to another study, on T cells in Graves' hyperthyroidism and ophthalmopathy.

The starting material was peripheral blood mononuclear cells (PBMCs), obtained at new diagnosis, from a patient treated with antithyroid drugs. These receptor sequences come from a woman in her 30s with Graves disease.

The gene calls are TRBV28 and TRBJ1-2; D unclear. Trimming pared 4 bases from V and 4 bases from J, leaving 10 bases between. The CDR3 runs 13 residues. Germline V CDR1 and CDR2: MDHEN, SYDVKM. The CDR3 sequence is CASSSKWAYGYTF. The CDR3 region has the DNA TGTGCCAGCAGTTCCAAGTGGGCCTATGGCTACACCTTC.

This clonotype was seen many times. V and J are TRBV12-3 or TRBV12-4 and TRBJ1-1; 7 bases agree with TRBD1. J lost 8 bases, V lost 6 bases, and 6 bases had no gene match. There are 12 residues in the CDR3. The CDR3: CASSEGAKEAFF. The CDR3 coding sequence is TGTGCCAGCAGCGAGGGGGCCAAGGAAGCTTTCTTT.

Regarding this clonotype: One base away lies a much larger clone, so this may be a sequencing read error. The rearrangement links TRBV18 to TRBJ2-5, with D hard to call. Germline values: CDR1 KGHSH, CDR2 LQKENI. This CDR3 has 13 amino acids. The CDR3 protein is CASSQVLKEAQYF. DNA for the CDR3: TGTGCCAGCTCCCAAGTTTTGAAAGAGGCCCAGTACTTC.

In this sample, this clonotype turned up many times. The chain is built from TRBV10-2 and TRBJ2-6; D unresolved. V dropped 3 bases and J dropped 0 bases, with 6 bases sitting between them. CDR3 length: 15 residues. Germline V gives CDR1 WSHSY, CDR2 SAAADI. The CDR3 DNA follows: TGCGCCAGCAGTGAAGTGGGCTCTGGGGCCAACGTCCTGACTTTC. Encoded protein: CASSEVGSGANVLTF.

This clonotype occurred a few times. The chain is built from TRBV7-9 and TRBJ2-1, with D perhaps TRBD1 (5 bases). CDR3 length: 14 amino acids. CDR1 is SEHNR and CDR2 is FQNEAQ in the germline V gene (reference sequence). Trimming stripped 4 bases from V and 4 bases from J, with 11 bases between. The CDR3 nucleotides are TGTGCCAGCAGCTACCTAGGGGTTTACAATGAGCAGTTCTTC. It encodes CASSYLGVYNEQFF.

This clonotype was recorded at least ten times. This chain connects TRBV27 to TRBJ1-1; 8 bases are shared with TRBD1. Germline-derived CDR1 and CDR2 are MNHEY and SMNVEV (reference sequence). Trimming took 6 bases from V and 4 from J; bases not matched to a gene: 13. The CDR3 is made up of 16 amino acids. The CDR3 sequence: CASSYAGGRVFTEAFF. CDR3 nucleotides: TGTGCCAGCAGCTATGCAGGGGGCCGTGTATTCACTGAAGCTTTCTTT.

In its sample, this clonotype was seen many times. The chain joins TRBV6-5 to TRBJ1-1; D is undetermined. The CDR3 length is 13 residues. Trimming took off 3 bases at V and 1 base at J, with 6 bases between the two ends. Per germline, CDR1 MNHEY and CDR2 SVGAGI. For the CDR3, the DNA is TGTGCCAGCAGTTATCAGAGGAACACTGAAGCTTTCTTT. Translation gives CASSYQRNTEAFF.

This rearrangement joins TRBV12-3 or TRBV12-4 to TRBJ2-6; TRBD2 might be the D (5 bases). This CDR3 region has 16 residues. V lost 5 bases and J lost 3, with 14 bases in between. The CDR3 protein is CASSTRVAGGANVLTF. CDR3 nucleotide sequence: TGTGCCAGCAGTACCCGAGTCGCGGGTGGGGCCAACGTCCTGACTTTC.

In its sample, this clonotype was seen many times. The V gene is TRBV2, the J gene TRBJ2-7; 8 nucleotides align to TRBD2. CDR3 size: 16 residues. CDR1 is SNHLY and CDR2 is FYNNEI in the germline V gene. The J segment lost 2 bases and the V segment lost 6 bases, leaving 12 bases of the junction unmatched. CDR3: CASRAVAGRNTYEQYF. In DNA, the CDR3 is TGTGCCAGCAGAGCAGTAGCGGGGAGGAATACCTACGAGCAGTACTTC. Full variable domain (remainder filled in from reference TRBV2 and TRBJ2-7): EPEVTQTPSHQVTQMGQEVILRCVPISNHLYFYWYRQILGQKVEFLVSFYNNEISEKSEIFDDQFSVERPDGSNFTLKIRSTKLEDSAMYFCASRAVAGRNTYEQYFGPGTRLTVT.

V and J are TRBV4-3 and TRBJ2-1, with TRBD2 matching 10 bases. The V and J ends lost 1 base and 7 bases, in that order; junction bases with no gene match: 10. Germline V CDR1 and CDR2: LGHNA, YSLEER. The CDR3 spans 17 residues. DNA for the CDR3: TGCGCCAGCAGCCAAGTGGGTAGAGCGGGAGGGGGGAATGAGCAGTTCTTC. Translating gives CASSQVGRAGGGNEQFF.

With regard to this clonotype: Since a much larger clone is just one base distant, this may be a read error. This chain uses TRBV27 with TRBJ1-4; the match to TRBD1 covers 9 bases. The CDR3 length is 15 residues. Germline CDR1 and CDR2: MNHEY and SMNVEV (reference sequence). V was clipped by 5 bases and J by 8 bases; unmatched bases: 9. The CDR3 loop is CASSDPRGTGEKLFF. The CDR3 DNA sequence: TGTGCCAGCAGTGATCCCCGAGGGACAGGGGAAAAACTGTTTTTT.

This clonotype was seen ten or more times. The CDR3 region is CSARLTRGRLSAGTDTQYF. The CDR3 DNA sequence: TGCAGTGCTAGGTTGACTCGCGGGAGGTTATCTGCAGGCACAGATACGCAGTATTTT. This chain links TRBV20-1 with TRBJ2-3; 8 bases fit TRBD2. Germline V lookup: CDR1 DFQATT, CDR2 SNEGSKA (reference sequence). The CDR3 runs to 19 residues. With 3 bases clipped from V and 1 base from J, the junction kept 18 bases outside the gene matches.

This clonotype showed up many times. The CDR3: CSVELRRPNTGELFF. The CDR3 nucleotides are TGCAGCGTTGAACTCCGGAGACCGAACACCGGGGAGCTGTTTTTT. V and J are TRBV29-1 and TRBJ2-2; D remains unclear. The length of the CDR3 is 15 residues. CDR1 is SQVTM, CDR2 ANQGSEA, per germline. V dropped 2 bases and J dropped 0 bases, with 10 bases sitting between them.

This clonotype was observed many times. This chain joins TRBV6-1 and TRBJ1-4; 7 bases match TRBD1. Looked up from germline, CDR1 is MNHNS and CDR2 is SASEGT. V shed 1 base, J shed 8 bases, and the junction held 7 bases outside the gene matches. CDR3 length equals 15 residues. The CDR3 here is CASSEVDRSFEKLFF. The CDR3 DNA is TGTGCCAGCAGTGAAGTGGACAGGTCATTCGAAAAACTGTTTTTT.

The genes are TRBV10-2 and TRBJ1-1; no clear D. The germline V gene encodes CDR1 WSHSY and CDR2 SAAADI. CDR3 length: 14 residues. V lost 3 bases, J lost 1 base, and 9 bases lay in between. Here the CDR3 reads CASSDPSGNTEAFF. CDR3 DNA: TGCGCCAGCAGTGACCCCTCAGGGAACACTGAAGCTTTCTTT.

V usage is TRBV12-3 or TRBV12-4 and J usage is TRBJ2-2, with D hard to call. This CDR3 contains 15 residues. V was trimmed by 4 bases and J by 0 bases, leaving 9 bases between them. The CDR3 nucleotides are TGTGCCAGCAGTTATAGGCAATCGAACACCGGGGAGCTGTTTTTT. Protein: CASSYRQSNTGELFF.

The sample holds many counts of this clonotype. This chain uses TRBV16 with TRBJ1-5, with D possibly matching TRBD1 (5 bases). V shed 0 bases and J shed 9 bases, with 12 bases lying between them. Germline V CDR1 and CDR2: KGHSY, FQNENV. This CDR3 has 14 amino acids. The CDR3 bases are TGTGCCAGCAGCCAATCTGGGCAGGGTCGGCCCCAGCATTTT. Amino acid sequence: CASSQSGQGRPQHF.

The count of this clonotype is one. This may arise from a read error, as a much more abundant clone is one base away. This likely comes from a read error, as the CDR3 has no conserved phenylalanine or tryptophan at its end. The V call is TRBV9, the J call TRBJ2-3; unclear D gene. The V end lost 0 bases, the J end lost 0 bases, and 11 bases lay between the germline ends. Germline V gene sequence: CDR1 SGDLS, CDR2 YYNGEE. This CDR3 is built from 16 residues. The CDR3 DNA is TGTGCCAGCAGCGTAGGTGCAGTAGCTAGCACAGATACGCAGTATTTG. Translation gives CASSVGAVASTDTQYL.

A few counts support this clonotype. V gene TRBV7-3 combines with J gene TRBJ1-1; tentatively, D is TRBD1 (5 bases). Trimming took 1 base from V and 4 from J, leaving 10 bases between them. The CDR3 runs to 14 residues. The V gene's germline CDR1 is SGHTA and CDR2 FQGTGA. CDR3 DNA: TGTGCCAGCAGCTTAAACGGGGGACCCACTGAAGCTTTCTTT. This encodes CASSLNGGPTEAFF.

This clonotype came up a few times. V and J are TRBV6-1 and TRBJ2-3, with 11 bases matching TRBD2. V was pared by 5 bases and J by 2 bases, with 6 bases of the junction left unmatched. The CDR3 is 16 residues long. The V gene's germline CDR1 is MNHNS and CDR2 SASEGT. The CDR3 loop is CASSRGTSGLTDTQYF. For the CDR3, the DNA is TGTGCCAGCAGTCGCGGGACTAGCGGCCTCACAGATACGCAGTATTTT.

This clonotype showed up just a few times. V is TRBV19 and J is TRBJ1-1; 9 bases fit TRBD1. The CDR3 runs 17 residues. Unmatched junction bases numbered 11, after V lost 0 bases and J lost 6 bases. Germline CDR1 LNHDA, CDR2 SQIVND (reference sequence). CDR3 coding DNA: TGTGCCAGTAGTATAGACTTGACAGGGGGGTATACCCCTGAAGCTTTCTTT. As protein: CASSIDLTGGYTPEAFF.

This clonotype was counted at least ten times. The chain carries TRBV3-1 and TRBJ2-7; 12 positions agree with TRBD2. Unmatched junction bases numbered 7, after V lost 4 bases and J lost 3 bases. Germline V gene data show CDR1 as LGHDT and CDR2 as YNNKEL (reference sequence). The CDR3 is 16 amino acids. For the CDR3, the DNA is TGTGCCAGCAGCCGCCGACTAGCGGGGGACATCTACGAGCAGTACTTC. This translates into CASSRRLAGDIYEQYF.

This clonotype was counted at least ten times. The chain carries TRBV19 and TRBJ2-3; D is perhaps TRBD2 (6 bases). Germline V gene sequence: CDR1 LNHDA, CDR2 SQIVND (reference sequence). V lost 4 bases to trimming and J lost 4 bases, with 15 bases between them. This CDR3 contains 15 residues. Here the CDR3 reads CASSTRGSNADTQYF. The CDR3 bases are TGTGCCAGTAGTACGCGGGGTAGCAACGCAGATACGCAGTATTTT.

The V call is TRBV3-1, the J call TRBJ1-2, with D maybe TRBD1 (6 bases). This CDR3 is 14 amino acids long. V shed 3 bases and J shed 8 bases, with 16 bases lying between them. The germline gives CDR1 LGHDT, CDR2 YNNKEL (reference sequence). The CDR3, as DNA: TGTGCCAGCAGCCACGAGGACAGCCCGCGGGGCTACACCTTC. Its translation: CASSHEDSPRGYTF.

In its sample, this clonotype was seen many times. The gene calls are TRBV20-1 and TRBJ1-1; weak D call: TRBD1 (5 bases). The germline V gene encodes CDR1 DFQATT and CDR2 SNEGSKA (reference sequence). This CDR3 is built from 15 residues. V lost 0 bases and J 1 base, leaving 12 bases between the germline ends. CDR3 amino acids: CSARDSGRKNTEAFF. The CDR3 DNA reads as TGCAGTGCTAGAGACTCGGGACGGAAGAACACTGAAGCTTTCTTT.